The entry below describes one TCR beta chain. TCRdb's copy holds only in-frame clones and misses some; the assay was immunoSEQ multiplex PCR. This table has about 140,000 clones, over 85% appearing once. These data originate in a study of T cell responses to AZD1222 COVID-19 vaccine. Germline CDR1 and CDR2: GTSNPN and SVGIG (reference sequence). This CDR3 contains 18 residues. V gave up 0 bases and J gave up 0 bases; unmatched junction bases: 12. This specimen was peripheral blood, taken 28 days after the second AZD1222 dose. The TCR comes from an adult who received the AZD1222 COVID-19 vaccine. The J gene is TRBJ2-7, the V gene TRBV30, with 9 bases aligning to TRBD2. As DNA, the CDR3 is TGTGCCTGGAGTGTAGGTTGGGGGATTAGCGGGAGCTCCTACGAGCAGTACTTC. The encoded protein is CAWSVGWGISGSSYEQYF.